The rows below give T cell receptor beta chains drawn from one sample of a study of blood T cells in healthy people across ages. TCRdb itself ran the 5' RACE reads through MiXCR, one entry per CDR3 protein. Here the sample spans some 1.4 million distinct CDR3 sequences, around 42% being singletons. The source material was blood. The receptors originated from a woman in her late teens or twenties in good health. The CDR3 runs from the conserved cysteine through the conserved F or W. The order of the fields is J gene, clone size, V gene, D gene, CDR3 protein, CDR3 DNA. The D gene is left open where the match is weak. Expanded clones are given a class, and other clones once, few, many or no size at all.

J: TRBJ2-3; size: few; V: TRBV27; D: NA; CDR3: CASSLDWAIGTQYF; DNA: TGTGCCAGCAGTTTAGACTGGGCTATAGGTACGCAGTATTTT
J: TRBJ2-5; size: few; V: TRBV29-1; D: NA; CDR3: CSVEQGRETQYF; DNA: TGCAGCGTTGAGCAGGGCCGAGAGACCCAGTACTTC
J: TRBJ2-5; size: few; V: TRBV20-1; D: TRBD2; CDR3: CSARPGLGETQYF; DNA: TGCAGTGCTAGACCGGGACTAGGGGAGACCCAGTACTTC
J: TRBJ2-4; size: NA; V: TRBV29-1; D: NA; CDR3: CSVEGDSRTSRWNEQYF; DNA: TGCAGCGTTGAGGGGGACAGCAGGACTAGCAGATGGAATGAGCAGTACTTC
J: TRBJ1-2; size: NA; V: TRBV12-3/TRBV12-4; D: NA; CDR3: CASSPNSYYGYTF; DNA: TGTGCCAGCAGTCCCAATTCATACTATGGCTACACCTTC
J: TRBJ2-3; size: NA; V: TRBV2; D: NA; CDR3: CASTLGVGTPDTQYF; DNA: TGTGCCAGCACGTTGGGTGTAGGGACGCCAGATACGCAGTATTTT
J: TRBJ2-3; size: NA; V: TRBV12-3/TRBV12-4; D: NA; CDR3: CASSSPQTLPSSIGTDTQYF; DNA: TGTGCCAGCAGTTCCCCCCAGACGCTCCCCTCCTCCATAGGCACAGATACGCAGTATTTT
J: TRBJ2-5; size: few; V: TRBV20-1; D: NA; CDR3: CSARALDRPQETQYF; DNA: TGCAGTGCTAGGGCCCTTGACAGGCCCCAAGAGACCCAGTACTTC
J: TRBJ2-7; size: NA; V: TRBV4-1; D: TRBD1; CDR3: CASSQTGQSYEQYF; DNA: TGCGCCAGCAGCCAAACGGGACAGTCCTACGAGCAGTACTTC
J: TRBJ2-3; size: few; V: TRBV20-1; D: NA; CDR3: CSDHAGYTQYF; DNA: TGCAGTGACCATGCCGGATATACGCAGTATTTT
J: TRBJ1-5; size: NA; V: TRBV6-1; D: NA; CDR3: CASSEDRTQHF; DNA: TGTGCCAGCAGTGAAGACAGAACCCAGCATTTT
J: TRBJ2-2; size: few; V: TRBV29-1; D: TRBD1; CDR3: CSVERQGYTGELFF; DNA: TGCAGCGTTGAAAGACAGGGGTACACCGGGGAGCTGTTTTTT
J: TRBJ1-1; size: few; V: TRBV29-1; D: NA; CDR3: CSVEVWGRDTEAFF; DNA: TGCAGCGTTGAAGTATGGGGGCGGGACACTGAAGCTTTCTTT
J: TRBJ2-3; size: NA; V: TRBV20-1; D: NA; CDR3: CSAVLADTQYF; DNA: TGCAGTGCTGTCTTGGCAGATACGCAGTATTTT
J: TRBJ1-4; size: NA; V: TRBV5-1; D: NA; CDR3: CASSLKGWEPGKLFF; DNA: TGCGCCAGCAGTCTGAAGGGGTGGGAGCCGGGGAAACTGTTTTTT
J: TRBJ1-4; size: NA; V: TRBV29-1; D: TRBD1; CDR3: CSVGKGAGEKLFF; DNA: TGCAGCGTTGGGAAGGGGGCGGGTGAAAAACTGTTTTTT
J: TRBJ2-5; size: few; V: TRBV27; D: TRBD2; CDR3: CASIRRGGLLRETQYF; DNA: TGTGCCAGCATCCGCCGCGGGGGTTTACTGCGAGAGACCCAGTACTTC
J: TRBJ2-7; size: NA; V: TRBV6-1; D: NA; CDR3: CASNRIIYEQYF; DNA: TGTGCCAGCAACCGGATAATCTACGAGCAGTACTTC
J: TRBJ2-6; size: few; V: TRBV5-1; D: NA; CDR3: CASSFTRQVSGANVLTF; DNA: TGCGCCAGCAGCTTCACACGCCAGGTCTCTGGGGCCAACGTCCTGACTTTC
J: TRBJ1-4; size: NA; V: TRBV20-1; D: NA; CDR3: CSARNGMTEKLFF; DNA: TGCAGTGCTAGAAACGGCATGACGGAAAAACTGTTTTTT
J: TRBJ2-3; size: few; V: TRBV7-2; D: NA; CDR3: CASSRLDSDTQYF; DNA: TGTGCCAGCAGCCGACTAGATTCAGATACGCAGTATTTT
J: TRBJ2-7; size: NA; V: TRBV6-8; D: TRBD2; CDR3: CARNLAGVGYEQYF; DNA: TGTGCCAGGAACCTAGCGGGAGTAGGTTACGAGCAGTACTTC
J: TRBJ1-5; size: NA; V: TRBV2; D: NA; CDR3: CASSGAGDQPQHF; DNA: TGTGCCAGCAGTGGGGCAGGTGATCAGCCCCAGCATTTT
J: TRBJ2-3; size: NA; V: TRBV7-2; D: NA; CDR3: CASSAPLRYTQYF; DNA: TGTGCCAGCAGCGCGCCCCTACGTTATACGCAGTATTTT
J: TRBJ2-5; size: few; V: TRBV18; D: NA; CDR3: CASSPPKETQYF; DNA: TGTGCCAGCTCACCACCGAAAGAGACCCAGTACTTC
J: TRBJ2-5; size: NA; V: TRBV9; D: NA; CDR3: CASSVGTVVETQYF; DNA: TGTGCCAGCAGCGTAGGGACAGTCGTGGAGACCCAGTACTTC
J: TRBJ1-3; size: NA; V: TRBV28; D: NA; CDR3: CASSSMTVSGNTIYF; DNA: TGTGCCAGCAGTTCTATGACAGTCTCTGGAAACACCATATATTTT
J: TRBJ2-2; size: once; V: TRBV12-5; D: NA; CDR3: CASGLVDGELFF; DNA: TGTGCTAGTGGTTTGGTTGACGGGGAGCTGTTTTTT
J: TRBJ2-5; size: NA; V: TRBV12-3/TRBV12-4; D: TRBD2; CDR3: CASSLEVAGETQYF; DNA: TGTGCCAGCAGTTTGGAGGTAGCGGGAGAGACCCAGTACTTC
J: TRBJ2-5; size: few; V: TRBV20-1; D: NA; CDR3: CSARGDDLQETQYF; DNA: TGCAGTGCTAGAGGGGACGACCTCCAAGAGACCCAGTACTTC
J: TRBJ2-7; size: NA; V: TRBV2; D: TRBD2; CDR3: CASSGNRLAGSPYEQYF; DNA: TGTGCCAGCAGTGGGAATCGACTAGCGGGGTCCCCCTACGAGCAGTACTTC
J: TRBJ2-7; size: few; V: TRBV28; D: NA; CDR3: CASSFKGKGMGEQYF; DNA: TGTGCCAGCAGTTTTAAAGGGAAGGGTATGGGCGAGCAGTACTTC
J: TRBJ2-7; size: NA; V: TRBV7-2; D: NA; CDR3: CASSRPGLTYEQYF; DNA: TGTGCCAGCAGCAGACCGGGACTTACCTACGAGCAGTACTTC
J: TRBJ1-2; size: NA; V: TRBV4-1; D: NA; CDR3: CASSQVRIYGYTF; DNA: TGCGCCAGCAGCCAAGTCCGGATTTATGGCTACACCTTC
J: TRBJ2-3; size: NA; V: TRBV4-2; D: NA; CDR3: CASSQDTPGTDTQYF; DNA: TGTGCCAGCAGCCAAGATACCCCCGGGACAGATACGCAGTATTTT
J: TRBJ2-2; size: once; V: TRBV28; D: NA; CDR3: CASRTATPNTGELFF; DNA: TGTGCCAGCAGAACAGCTACACCGAACACCGGGGAGCTGTTTTTT
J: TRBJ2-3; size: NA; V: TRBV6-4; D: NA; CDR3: CASSVRSADTQYF; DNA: TGTGCCAGCAGTGTACGGTCGGCAGATACGCAGTATTTT
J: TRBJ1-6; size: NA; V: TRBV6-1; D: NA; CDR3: CASSARAGTSAEVALHF; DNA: TGTGCCAGCAGTGCACGCGCCGGGACATCCGCGGAGGTGGCCCTCCACTTT
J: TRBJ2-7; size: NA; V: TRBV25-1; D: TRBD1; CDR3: CASTARGWTGYEQYF; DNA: TGTGCCAGCACGGCTAGGGGATGGACAGGCTACGAGCAGTACTTC
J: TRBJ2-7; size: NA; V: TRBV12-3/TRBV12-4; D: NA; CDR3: CASRAPSNYEQYF; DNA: TGTGCCAGCCGAGCACCCAGCAACTACGAGCAGTACTTC
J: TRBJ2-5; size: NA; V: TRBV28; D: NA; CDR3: CASRVGQFQETQYF; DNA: TGTGCCAGCAGGGTGGGCCAGTTCCAAGAGACCCAGTACTTC
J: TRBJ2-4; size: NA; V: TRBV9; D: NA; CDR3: CASSGPQSKNVQYF; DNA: TGTGCCAGCAGCGGGCCCCAGAGTAAAAACGTTCAGTACTTC
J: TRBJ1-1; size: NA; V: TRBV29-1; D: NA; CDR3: CSGIRPGAGTTEAFF; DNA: TGCAGCGGAATTCGCCCAGGGGCAGGGACCACTGAAGCTTTCTTT
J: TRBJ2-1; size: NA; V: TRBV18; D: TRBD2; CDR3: CASSLTSGATYEQFF; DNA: TGTGCCAGCTCACTGACTAGCGGGGCCACCTACGAGCAGTTCTTC
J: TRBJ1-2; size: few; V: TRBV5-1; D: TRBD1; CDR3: CASSLRTGRLANYGYTF; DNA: TGCGCCAGCAGCTTGAGGACAGGGCGTCTTGCTAACTATGGCTACACCTTC
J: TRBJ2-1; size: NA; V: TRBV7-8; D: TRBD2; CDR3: CASSPRSGNSYNEQFF; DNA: TGTGCCAGCAGCCCTAGAAGCGGGAACAGCTACAATGAGCAGTTCTTC
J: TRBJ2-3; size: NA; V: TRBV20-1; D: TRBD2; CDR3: CSAIARAGGLTDMQYF; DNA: TGCAGTGCTATAGCTCGGGCGGGGGGGCTCACAGATATGCAGTATTTT
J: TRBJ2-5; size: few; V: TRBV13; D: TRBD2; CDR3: CASRAGAKETQYF; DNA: TGTGCCAGCAGAGCGGGGGCGAAAGAGACCCAGTACTTC
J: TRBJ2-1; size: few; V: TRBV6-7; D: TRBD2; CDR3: CASRKFSGRSYNEQFF; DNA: TGTGCCAGCAGGAAATTTAGCGGGAGGTCCTACAATGAGCAGTTCTTC
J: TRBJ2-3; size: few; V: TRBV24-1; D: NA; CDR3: CATSDQGLSTDTQYF; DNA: TGTGCCACCAGTGACCAGGGGCTCAGCACAGATACGCAGTATTTT
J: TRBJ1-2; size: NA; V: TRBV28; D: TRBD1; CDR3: CASSTGQGPSGYTF; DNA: TGTGCCAGCAGTACGGGACAGGGCCCCAGTGGCTACACCTTC